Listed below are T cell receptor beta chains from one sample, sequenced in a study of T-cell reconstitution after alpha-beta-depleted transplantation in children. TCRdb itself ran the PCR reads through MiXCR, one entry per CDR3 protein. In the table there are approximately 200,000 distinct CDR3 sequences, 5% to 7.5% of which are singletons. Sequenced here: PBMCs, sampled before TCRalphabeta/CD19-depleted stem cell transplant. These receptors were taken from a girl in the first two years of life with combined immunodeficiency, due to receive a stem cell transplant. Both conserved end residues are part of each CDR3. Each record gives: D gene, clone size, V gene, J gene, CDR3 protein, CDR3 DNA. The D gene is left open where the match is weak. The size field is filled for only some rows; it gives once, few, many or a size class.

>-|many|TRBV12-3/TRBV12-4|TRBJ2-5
CASSLVGGMGTQYF
TGTGCCAGCAGTTTAGTAGGGGGAATGGGGACCCAGTACTTC
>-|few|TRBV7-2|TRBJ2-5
CASSSYRGGGETQYF
TGTGCCAGCAGCTCCTACAGGGGGGGTGGGGAGACCCAGTACTTC
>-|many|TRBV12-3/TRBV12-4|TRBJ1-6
CASSPTAYNSPLHF
TGTGCCAGCAGTCCTACAGCGTACAATTCACCCCTCCACTTT
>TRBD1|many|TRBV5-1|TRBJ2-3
CASSSGTGESTDTQYF
TGCGCCAGCAGCTCCGGGACAGGGGAGAGCACAGATACGCAGTATTTT
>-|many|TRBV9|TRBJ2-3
CASSVGRGLDTQYF
TGTGCCAGCAGCGTAGGGAGGGGGCTCGATACGCAGTATTTT
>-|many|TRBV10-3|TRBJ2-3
CAISDLLHTQYF
TGTGCCATCAGTGACCTACTGCATACGCAGTATTTT
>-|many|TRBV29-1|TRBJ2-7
CSVELGHEQYF
TGCAGCGTTGAATTGGGCCACGAGCAGTACTTC
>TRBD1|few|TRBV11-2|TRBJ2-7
CASSLDQGTGGPAYEQYF
TGTGCCAGCAGCTTAGATCAAGGGACAGGGGGCCCCGCCTACGAGCAGTACTTC
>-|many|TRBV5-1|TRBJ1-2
CASSLAGQSFYGYTF
TGCGCCAGCAGCTTGGCCGGACAGTCCTTCTATGGCTACACCTTC
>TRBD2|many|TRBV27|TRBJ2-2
CASSLWTSPGELFF
TGTGCCAGCAGTTTATGGACTAGTCCCGGGGAGCTGTTTTTT
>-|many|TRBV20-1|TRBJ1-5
CSALREGVYNQPQHF
TGCAGTGCCTTGAGGGAGGGGGTATACAATCAGCCCCAGCATTTT
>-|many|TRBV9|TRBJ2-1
CASSPGGGQAYNEQFF
TGTGCCAGCAGCCCGGGGGGGGGACAGGCCTACAATGAGCAGTTCTTC
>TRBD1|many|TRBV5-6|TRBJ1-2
CASSLETGGYYGYTF
TGTGCCAGCAGCTTGGAGACAGGGGGGTACTATGGCTACACCTTC
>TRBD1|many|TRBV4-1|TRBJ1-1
CASSQERQGEAFF
TGCGCCAGCAGCCAAGAAAGACAGGGCGAAGCTTTCTTT
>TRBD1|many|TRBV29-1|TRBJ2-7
CSVAGGEWVFEQYF
TGCAGCGTTGCAGGGGGCGAGTGGGTATTCGAGCAGTACTTC
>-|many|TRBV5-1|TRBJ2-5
CASSLADGSETQYF
TGCGCCAGCAGCTTGGCGGATGGCTCGGAGACCCAGTACTTC
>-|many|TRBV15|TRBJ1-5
CATSRDGGRVQPQHF
TGTGCCACCAGCAGAGATGGCGGGAGGGTTCAGCCCCAGCATTTT
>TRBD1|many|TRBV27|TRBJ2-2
CASSLTGGSGELFF
TGTGCCAGCAGTTTGACAGGGGGTAGCGGGGAGCTGTTTTTT
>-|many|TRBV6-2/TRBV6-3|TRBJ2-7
CASSYPTAYYEQYF
TGTGCCAGCAGTTACCCGACAGCATACTACGAGCAGTACTTC
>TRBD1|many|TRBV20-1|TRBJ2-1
CSAPQGEPYNEQFF
TGCAGTGCTCCACAGGGGGAACCCTACAATGAGCAGTTCTTC
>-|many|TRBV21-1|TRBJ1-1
CASSMRENTEAFF
TGTGCCAGCAGCATGCGAGAGAACACTGAAGCTTTCTTT
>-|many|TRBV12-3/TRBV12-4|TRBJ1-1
CASRYGPNTEAFF
TGTGCCAGCAGATATGGACCGAACACTGAAGCTTTCTTT
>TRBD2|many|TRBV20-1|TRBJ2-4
CSARTGLAQNIQYF
TGCAGTGCTAGAACTGGACTAGCGCAAAACATTCAGTACTTC
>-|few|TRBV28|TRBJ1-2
CASSFGALTYGYTF
TGTGCCAGCAGTTTTGGGGCGCTCACCTATGGCTACACCTTC
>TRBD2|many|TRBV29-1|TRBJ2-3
CSVEDPKRGGSTDTQYF
TGCAGCGTTGAAGATCCCAAGCGGGGGGGAAGCACAGATACGCAGTATTTT
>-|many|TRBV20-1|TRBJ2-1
CSARSSVEQFF
TGCAGTGCCCGCTCTAGCGTCGAGCAGTTCTTC
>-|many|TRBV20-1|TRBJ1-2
CSATLDGYGYTF
TGCAGTGCTACTTTGGACGGGTATGGCTACACCTTC
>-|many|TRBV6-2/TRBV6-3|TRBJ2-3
CASSQDPTDTQYF
TGTGCCAGCAGTCAGGACCCTACAGATACGCAGTATTTT
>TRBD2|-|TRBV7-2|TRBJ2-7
CASSLTSGGAGSF
TGTGCCAGCAGCTTGACTAGCGGGGGGGCCGGGAGCTTC
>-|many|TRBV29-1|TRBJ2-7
CSVEVPGYEQYF
TGCAGCGTTGAAGTGCCGGGGTACGAGCAGTACTTC
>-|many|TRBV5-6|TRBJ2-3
CASSLGREHTDTQYF
TGTGCCAGCAGCTTGGGACGGGAGCACACAGATACGCAGTATTTT
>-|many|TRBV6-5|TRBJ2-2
CASSYSVSAGELFF
TGTGCCAGCAGTTACTCGGTCTCCGCCGGGGAGCTGTTTTTT
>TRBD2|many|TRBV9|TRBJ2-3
CASSVQRASSGGTDTQYF
TGTGCCAGCAGCGTACAGCGCGCGTCGAGCGGGGGCACAGATACGCAGTATTTT
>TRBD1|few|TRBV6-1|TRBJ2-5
CASRPQIPDRGGETQYF
TGTGCCAGCAGACCCCAAATACCGGACAGGGGAGGAGAGACCCAGTACTTC
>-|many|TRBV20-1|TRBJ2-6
CSAPGPRAGANVLTF
TGCAGTGCCCCCGGCCCGAGGGCTGGGGCCAACGTCCTGACTTTC
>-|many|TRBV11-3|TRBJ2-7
CASSLGDMTSWPEQYF
TGTGCCAGCAGCTTAGGGGACATGACTAGCTGGCCCGAGCAGTACTTC
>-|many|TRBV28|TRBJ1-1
CASSDRYSAFF
TGTGCCAGCAGCGACAGGTATTCAGCTTTCTTT
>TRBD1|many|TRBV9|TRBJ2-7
CASSASDRPDEQYF
TGTGCCAGCAGCGCCTCGGACAGGCCCGACGAGCAGTACTTC
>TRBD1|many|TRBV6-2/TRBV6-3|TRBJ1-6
CASSGQGTGNSPLHF
TGTGCCAGCAGTGGACAGGGCACGGGAAATTCACCCCTCCACTTT
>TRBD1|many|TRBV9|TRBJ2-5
CASSQGQGKETQYF
TGTGCCAGCAGCCAGGGACAGGGAAAAGAGACCCAGTACTTC
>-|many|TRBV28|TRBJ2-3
CASYPTDTQYF
TGTGCCAGCTACCCCACAGATACGCAGTATTTT
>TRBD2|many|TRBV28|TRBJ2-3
CASSPGTSGRAADTQYF
TGTGCCAGCAGCCCAGGGACTAGCGGGAGGGCCGCAGATACGCAGTATTTT
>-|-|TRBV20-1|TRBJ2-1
CSARDREQATGLLYNEQFF
TGCAGTGCTAGAGATCGGGAGCAAGCGACGGGACTCCTGTACAATGAGCAGTTCTTC
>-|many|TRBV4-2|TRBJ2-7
CASSQLPGGPYEQYF
TGTGCCAGCAGCCAGTTACCGGGGGGCCCCTACGAGCAGTACTTC
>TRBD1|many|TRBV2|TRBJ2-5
CARTGDRETQYF
TGTGCCAGAACAGGGGACAGGGAGACCCAGTACTTC
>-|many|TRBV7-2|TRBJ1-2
CASVGSLYGYTF
TGTGCCAGCGTCGGGTCCCTCTATGGCTACACCTTC
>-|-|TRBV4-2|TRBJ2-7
CASSQGAGPSSYEQYF
TGTGCCAGCAGCCAGGGTGCCGGGCCCAGCTCCTACGAGCAGTACTTC
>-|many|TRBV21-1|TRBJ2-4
CASSKIASYIQYF
TGTGCCAGCAGCAAAATTGCCTCGTACATTCAGTACTTC
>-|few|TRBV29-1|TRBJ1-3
CSVEEGISGNTIYF
TGCAGCGTTGAAGAGGGGATAAGTGGAAACACCATATATTTT
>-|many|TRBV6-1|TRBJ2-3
CASSATGPTDTQYF
TGTGCCAGCAGTGCCACGGGACCCACAGATACGCAGTATTTT
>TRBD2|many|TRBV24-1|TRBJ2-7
CATSDAGDFYEQYF
TGTGCCACCAGTGATGCGGGGGACTTTTACGAGCAGTACTTC
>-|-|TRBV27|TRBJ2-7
CASSSQTVYEQYF
TGTGCCAGCAGTTCTCAGACAGTCTACGAGCAGTACTTC
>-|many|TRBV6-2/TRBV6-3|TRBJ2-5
CASSYVETQYF
TGTGCCAGCAGTTACGTGGAGACCCAGTACTTC
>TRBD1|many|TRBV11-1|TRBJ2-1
CASSPRTGQHYNEQFF
TGTGCCAGCAGCCCTCGGACAGGGCAGCACTACAATGAGCAGTTCTTC
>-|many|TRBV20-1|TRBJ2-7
CSALAGDVYEQYF
TGCAGTGCCCTGGCAGGGGACGTTTACGAGCAGTACTTC